This is a list of T cell receptor beta chains from one sample in a study of CD8 T cells in ankylosing spondylitis. TCRdb reprocessed the 5' RACE reads via MiXCR and lists one record per CDR3 protein. The sample lists a few hundred thousand distinct CDR3 sequences; 8% were seen once. Sequenced input: blood, either unsorted or a sorted T cell fraction (not recorded which). Receptors originate from a male donor with ankylosing spondylitis. CDR3s leave out the opening cysteine and the closing phenylalanine or tryptophan. A D gene is named only where the DNA matches it firmly. Clone size is stated in some rows and not others, as once, few, many or a class when expanded.

v_gene	d_gene	j_gene	abundance	CDR3aa
TRBV14	NA	TRBJ1-1	many	ASSQGPEAF
TRBV10-3	NA	TRBJ2-7	few	AISELTGQYEQY
TRBV2	NA	TRBJ2-2	many	ASSNSNTGELF
TRBV7-8	NA	TRBJ2-7	many	ASSLAGSSAFTYEQY
TRBV6-5	NA	TRBJ2-3	many	ASSYSKSADTQY
TRBV6-5	NA	TRBJ2-5	few	ASSYSVWQETQY
TRBV3-1	TRBD2	TRBJ2-7	NA	ASSQGPGLAGAYEQY
TRBV6-5	TRBD2	TRBJ2-2	many	ASSYEAGAAGELF
TRBV25-1	NA	TRBJ1-5	few	ASSGDSSNQPQH
TRBV7-8	NA	TRBJ2-5	many	ASSLTGLGETQY
TRBV9	TRBD1	TRBJ1-5	many	ASSATGDNQPQH
TRBV3-1	TRBD2	TRBJ2-1	few	ASSQGLAESNEQF
TRBV4-1	NA	TRBJ2-7	many	ASSPNYPYEQY
TRBV15	TRBD1	TRBJ2-4	NA	ATRLDRAILAKNIQY
TRBV29-1	NA	TRBJ2-4	NA	SDPRLKRNIQY
TRBV19	TRBD1	TRBJ1-2	NA	ASTTGTGAWGYT
TRBV5-1	TRBD2	TRBJ2-1	few	ASSLVRASGRSEQF
TRBV27	NA	TRBJ2-1	NA	ASSSRVGEQF
TRBV7-2	NA	TRBJ2-3	NA	ASSLALTRDTQY
TRBV6-2/TRBV6-3	TRBD1	TRBJ1-2	few	ASRPLDRDLHGYT
TRBV29-1	TRBD2	TRBJ2-7	NA	SARTSENSYEQY
TRBV5-1	NA	TRBJ2-7	few	ASSLRSQGSHEQY
TRBV5-6	TRBD2	TRBJ2-1	few	ASSPGLAFISYNEQF
TRBV7-9	NA	TRBJ1-4	NA	ASSPGHNNEKLF
TRBV28	TRBD2	TRBJ2-1	few	ASSFRAGLGNNEQF
TRBV3-1	TRBD2	TRBJ2-1	few	ASSQPKLAGGRREQF
TRBV7-2	NA	TRBJ2-7	many	ASSLAPGANSYEQY
TRBV25-1	TRBD1	TRBJ2-7	NA	ASSDPTGGASGEQY
TRBV6-2/TRBV6-3	TRBD1	TRBJ1-5	many	ASSPSPGQGSIFSNQPQH
TRBV6-5	TRBD2	TRBJ2-7	NA	ASSYPLVTSGSLRYEQY
TRBV7-9	NA	TRBJ1-1	many	ASSGGGAGAF
TRBV28	TRBD2	TRBJ2-1	NA	ASSFAGGRSEQF
TRBV6-2/TRBV6-3	NA	TRBJ2-3	many	ASTSRSVTDTQY
TRBV20-1	NA	TRBJ1-1	many	SATSGLTEAF
TRBV20-1	NA	TRBJ1-3	few	SARSGRWNGNTIY
TRBV19	TRBD2	TRBJ2-6	NA	ATRLAGISGANVLT
TRBV18	NA	TRBJ2-7	few	ASSPRDGPYEQY
TRBV7-3	TRBD1	TRBJ2-7	few	ASSLTRDRALS
TRBV5-1	TRBD1	TRBJ1-2	NA	ASSSGQTYGYT
TRBV7-8	NA	TRBJ2-5	few	ASSEDRFPQETQY
TRBV6-2/TRBV6-3	NA	TRBJ2-1	many	ASILGRSSYNEQF
TRBV6-1	TRBD1	TRBJ1-2	NA	ASRSTGNYGYT
TRBV5-1	NA	TRBJ2-7	NA	ASSRGQYSYEQY
TRBV28	NA	TRBJ2-2	NA	ASSFRSTGEQF
TRBV5-1	NA	TRBJ2-5	few	ASSFLPTGRQETQY
TRBV7-3	NA	TRBJ2-5	few	ASSLIRQAGETQY
TRBV7-2	NA	TRBJ2-5	NA	ASSLDVSQGSQEY
TRBV12-3/TRBV12-4	NA	TRBJ1-4	many	ASSFRTAGKLF
TRBV6-4	NA	TRBJ2-1	few	ASSPQGPAIYNEQF
TRBV16	TRBD1	TRBJ2-7	few	ASSLQSGTGAEEQY
TRBV5-1	NA	TRBJ2-5	few	ASSLDRQPETQY
TRBV27	TRBD2	TRBJ2-1	many	ASQFSVGTSGYNEQF
TRBV12-3/TRBV12-4	TRBD1	TRBJ2-5	few	ASSLAGGVGETQY